The 30 T cell receptor beta chains reported below all come from one sample, sequenced in a study of blood T cell repertoires in COVID-19 (dated by TCRdb to between 2020 and 2021). Library generation was performed with the immunoSEQ multiplex PCR assay. TCRdb re-hosts the immuneACCESS table, in-frame sequences only. Its copies lack some clones; in the studies checked, an unresolved V gene accounts for under half of them, and the cause for the rest is not known. Here the sample has about 190,000 clones; approximately 78% occur a single time. About 3% of the sample rests with the top ten. What was sequenced was peripheral blood. The receptors here all came from a woman of 80 years or more with active or convalescent COVID-19.

The rearrangement joins TRBV3-1 (or the pseudogene TRBV3-2) to TRBJ2-5; 10 bases fit TRBD2. Germline V gene lookup returns CDR1 LGHDT and CDR2 YNNKEL (reference sequence). J was trimmed by 5 bases and V by 10 bases; bases with no gene match: 7. The CDR3 sequence is 13 residues long. CDR3 region: CATQRGGAETQYF. In DNA form, the CDR3 reads TGTGCCACTCAGCGGGGGGGCGCGGAGACCCAGTACTTC.

This rearrangement joins TRBV6-6 to TRBJ1-4; D is unresolved. Germline values: CDR1 MNHNY, CDR2 SVGAGI (reference sequence). Deletions cut 6 bases from V and 3 bases from J, with 11 bases between. This CDR3 has 14 amino acids. Here the CDR3 reads CASRNEGSNEKLFF. The CDR3 bases are TGTGCCAGCAGAAACGAGGGATCTAATGAAAAACTGTTTTTT.

The J gene is TRBJ1-1, the V gene TRBV6-5; D might be TRBD1 (5 bases). The CDR3 spans 14 residues. The germline V gene has CDR1 MNHEY and CDR2 SVGAGI. V gave up 7 bases and J gave up 0 bases, with 12 bases separating them. The chain's CDR3 is CASKYRSMNTEAFF. The CDR3, as DNA: TGTGCCAGCAAATACAGGTCCATGAACACTGAAGCTTTCTTT.

This sequence joins TRBV2 and TRBJ1-1, with D unresolved. The germline CDR1 and CDR2 sequences are SNHLY and FYNNEI. V gave up 8 bases and J gave up 9 bases, with 22 bases separating them. The CDR3 runs to 14 residues. The CDR3 region has the DNA TGTGCCAGCCTGGTTGTCCCCGAGCCGCCTCAAGCTTTCTTT. Amino acids: CASLVVPEPPQAFF.

The chain links TRBV3-1 (or the pseudogene TRBV3-2) to TRBJ1-1; D is ambiguous. Deletions cut 4 bases from V and 4 bases from J, with 4 bases between. Germline V lookup: CDR1 LGHDT, CDR2 YNNKEL (reference sequence). The CDR3 is 11 amino acids. The CDR3 bases are TGTGCCAGCAGCCCCGGCACTGAAGCTTTCTTT. Translating it yields CASSPGTEAFF.

The J gene is TRBJ2-7, the V gene TRBV28; 7 nucleotides agree with TRBD2. This CDR3 region has 13 residues. Germline CDR1 is MDHEN and CDR2 is SYDVKM. V gave up 3 bases and J gave up 4 bases; unmatched junction bases: 3. CDR3 in amino acids: CASSLAGAYEQYF. Written as DNA, the CDR3 is TGTGCCAGCAGTTTGGCGGGAGCTTACGAGCAGTACTTC.

The chain recombines TRBV9 with TRBJ1-2, with TRBD1 as a possible D gene (5 bases). Germline V CDR1 and CDR2: SGDLS, YYNGEE. V was clipped by 4 bases and J by 13 bases, with 23 bases between them. The CDR3 length is 14 residues. CDR3 bases: TGTGCCAGCAGCCCCCAACTCGGGGGGGGTTTATGCACCTTC. Protein product: CASSPQLGGGLCTF.

This clone was observed once. The gene calls are TRBV5-1 and TRBJ1-4; D is unresolved. This CDR3 contains 13 residues. Germline loops: CDR1 SGHRS, CDR2 YFSETQ. V was shortened by 0 bases and J by 8 bases, with 8 bases between the two germline ends. CDR3 sequence reads: CASSLVSGEKLFF. CDR3 DNA: TGCGCCAGCAGCTTGGTCTCGGGAGAAAAACTGTTTTTT. Complete variable domain (other parts from reference TRBV5-1 and TRBJ1-4): KAGVTQTPRYLIKTRGQQVTLSCSPISGHRSVSWYQQTPGQGLQFLFEYFSETQRNKGNFPGRFSGRQFSNSRSEMNVSTLELGDSALYLCASSLVSGEKLFFGSGTQLSVL.

There are a few counts of this clone. The V gene is TRBV5-1, the J gene TRBJ2-1; D is perhaps TRBD1 (6 bases). The CDR3 is 15 residues long. CDR1 is SGHRS, CDR2 YFSETQ, per germline. Trimming took 0 bases from V and 4 from J, leaving 11 bases between them. The CDR3, as DNA: TGCGCCAGCAGCTTGGGAGGGGGAACGTACAATGAGCAGTTCTTC. This encodes CASSLGGGTYNEQFF.

CDR3 coding DNA: TGTGCCAGCAGCTTGGGACTAGAGGTAACTCTTCAGGATCCTGAGCAGTTCTTC. As protein: CASSLGLEVTLQDPEQFF. V and J are TRBV7-9 and TRBJ2-1; TRBD2 matches 8 bases. The germline CDR1 and CDR2 sequences are SEHNR and FQNEAQ (reference sequence). V trimming: 3 bases; J trimming: 9 bases; junction bases outside the gene matches: 19. CDR3 size: 18 residues.

The rearrangement uses TRBV3-1 (or the pseudogene TRBV3-2) and TRBJ2-1, with 9 bases matching TRBD1. With V trimmed by 11 bases and J by 9 bases, 14 bases remained unmatched. There are 14 residues in the CDR3. Looked up from germline, CDR1 is LGHDT and CDR2 is YNNKEL (reference sequence). The CDR3 DNA is TGTGCCGCAGGTACCGGGACAGGGCGTACTGAGCAGTTCTTC. Translated: CAAGTGTGRTEQFF.

The J gene is TRBJ1-2, the V gene TRBV19; TRBD1 aligns across 10 bases. V gave up 2 bases and J gave up 2 bases; unmatched junction bases: 11. The CDR3 totals 18 residues. Germline assignment: CDR1 LNHDA and CDR2 SQIVND (reference sequence). The chain's CDR3 is CASSITPDRGYINYGYTF. CDR3 DNA: TGTGCCAGTAGTATAACACCGGACAGGGGGTATATCAACTATGGCTACACCTTC.

The V gene is TRBV12-5, the J gene TRBJ2-1; no clear D. Trimming stripped 6 bases from V and 8 bases from J, with 17 bases between. This CDR3 has 14 amino acids. CDR1 is LGHNT, CDR2 FRNRAP, per germline. The CDR3 DNA reads as TGTGCTAGTGGCTTCTCCCAGGCCACACATGAGCAGTTCTTC. Its protein product is CASGFSQATHEQFF.

The chain has TRBV24-1 and TRBJ2-5; D perhaps matches TRBD2 (5 bases). The V gene lost 3 bases and the J gene lost 4 bases, with 14 bases spanning the gap. The CDR3 spans 15 residues. Germline CDR1 is KGHDR and CDR2 is SFDVKD. The CDR3 nucleotides read TGTGCCACCAGTGATCGAGGGATAGGAGGAGAGACCCAGTACTTC. Encoded protein: CATSDRGIGGETQYF.

The J gene is TRBJ2-3, the V gene TRBV11-2, with 9 bases fitting TRBD2. This CDR3 is 16 amino acids long. From germline, CDR1 is SGHAT and CDR2 FQNNGV. The V segment lost 1 base and the J segment 5 bases; nucleotides outside the gene matches: 7. CDR3 bases: TGTGCCAGCAGCTTAGTCACTAGCGGGTCTGGAGATACGCAGTATTTT. It encodes CASSLVTSGSGDTQYF.

This clone was counted a few times. This chain uses TRBV5-6 with TRBJ2-1, with 7 bases identical to TRBD1. The V gene's germline CDR1 is SGHDT and CDR2 YYEEEE. The CDR3 length is 14 residues. The J segment lost 6 bases and the V segment lost 6 bases, leaving 9 bases of the junction unmatched. DNA for the CDR3: TGTGCCAGCATTTTTCTGGGGACAGCCAATGAGCAGTTCTTC. Its translation: CASIFLGTANEQFF.

The chain is built from TRBV7-3 and TRBJ2-5; TRBD1 matches at 9 bases. Germline V gene lookup returns CDR1 SGHTA and CDR2 FQGTGA. The CDR3 is 16 residues long. J was trimmed by 3 bases and V by 5 bases; bases with no gene match: 10. The CDR3 protein is CASSRTGQGIEETQYF. The CDR3 DNA is TGTGCCAGCAGCAGGACTGGACAGGGGATTGAAGAGACCCAGTACTTC.

The chain is built from TRBV7-2 and TRBJ2-1; weak D call: TRBD2 (6 bases). Germline CDR1 reads SGHTA; CDR2 reads FQGNSA. V gave up 1 base and J gave up 2 bases, with 12 bases separating them. The CDR3 loop spans 16 amino acids. The CDR3 DNA reads as TGTGCCAGCAGCTTAGACGCGGGGATCCCCTACAATGAGCAGTTCTTC. Encoded protein: CASSLDAGIPYNEQFF.

This clone appeared once. The CDR3 nucleotides are TGTGCCAGCAGCCTCAGGGGGCCTAACTATGGCTACACCTTC. It encodes CASSLRGPNYGYTF. The chain combines TRBV6-5 with TRBJ1-2; 8 bases agree with TRBD1. Germline trimming cut 6 bases from V and 0 bases from J; bases unmatched to any gene: 3. CDR1 is MNHEY and CDR2 is SVGAGI in the germline V gene. The CDR3 is 14 amino acids.

V is TRBV18 and J is TRBJ1-2, with unresolved D. This CDR3 is 16 amino acids long. Germline CDR1 KGHSH, CDR2 LQKENI. Trimming left V 4 bases short and J 4 bases short, with 19 bases between. The chain's CDR3 is CASSLSSGNIVYGYTF. CDR3 sequence (DNA): TGTGCCAGCTCACTGTCTTCGGGGAACATCGTCTATGGCTACACCTTC.

The rearrangement uses TRBV5-1 and TRBJ1-1, with D possibly TRBD1 on 6 matching bases. Germline CDR1 reads SGHRS; CDR2 reads YFSETQ. The CDR3 runs to 13 residues. The V end was cut by 4 bases, the J end by 2 bases, with 9 bases between. The CDR3 loop reads CASSRTANTEAFF. DNA of the CDR3: TGCGCCAGCAGCAGGACAGCAAACACTGAAGCTTTCTTT. The whole variable domain, remainder taken from reference TRBV5-1 and TRBJ1-1, is KAGVTQTPRYLIKTRGQQVTLSCSPISGHRSVSWYQQTPGQGLQFLFEYFSETQRNKGNFPGRFSGRQFSNSRSEMNVSTLELGDSALYLCASSRTANTEAFFGQGTRLTVV.

This chain uses TRBV7-8 with TRBJ2-7; 9 nucleotides match TRBD2. CDR1 and CDR2 from the germline V gene are SGHVS and FQNEAQ. V was clipped by 1 base and J by 1 base; unmatched bases: 5. The CDR3 contains 16 residues. For the CDR3, the DNA is TGTGCCAGCAGCTTAGGCCGGCTAGCGGGGTCCTACGAGCAGTACTTC. Protein sequence: CASSLGRLAGSYEQYF.

This chain joins TRBV3-1 (or the pseudogene TRBV3-2) and TRBJ1-4; D is unresolved. V was shortened by 3 bases and J by 0 bases, with 23 bases between the two germline ends. The CDR3 has 20 residues. Looked up from germline, CDR1 is LGHDT and CDR2 is YNNKEL (reference sequence). The DNA of the CDR3 is TGTGCCAGCAGCCATTATTTTGGAGTAGTTTTGGCTGCAACTAATGAAAAACTGTTTTTT. Its translation is CASSHYFGVVLAATNEKLFF.

CDR3 amino acids: CSATQVPPLHF. The DNA for the CDR3 is TGCAGTGCAACACAGGTTCCTCCCCTCCACTTT. The genes are TRBV20-1 and TRBJ1-6, with D tentatively TRBD1 (5 bases). V was trimmed by 6 bases and J by 13 bases, leaving 13 bases between them. Germline CDR1 reads DFQATT; CDR2 reads SNEGSKA (reference sequence). The CDR3 sequence is 11 residues long.

A remark on this clone: The junction does not match germline at one end; this may be a read error. The chain links TRBV28 to TRBJ1-6, with D uncertain. The CDR3 contains 11 residues. CDR1 and CDR2 from the germline V gene are MDHEN and SYDVKM. In DNA, the CDR3 is TGTGCCAGCAGTTCCCGGGAGGCTATGGACTTT. Amino acid sequence: CASSSREAMDF.

This clone was observed a handful of times. The genes are TRBV4-1 and TRBJ1-2; D is uncertain. The CDR3 sequence is 13 residues long. Deletions cut 1 base from V and 5 bases from J, with 8 bases between. CDR1 MGHRA and CDR2 YSYEKL come from the germline V gene. CDR3 amino acids: CASSQVGSYGYTF. CDR3 DNA sequence: TGCGCCAGCAGCCAAGTGGGGAGTTATGGCTACACCTTC.

The chain employs TRBV4-1 and TRBJ1-2; D might be TRBD1 (6 bases). V lost 2 bases to trimming and J lost 6 bases, with 19 bases between them. This CDR3 contains 16 residues. Per the germline V gene, CDR1 is MGHRA and CDR2 is YSYEKL. CDR3 residues: CASSQPGQLHVDGYTF. The CDR3 bases are TGCGCCAGCAGCCAACCCGGACAGCTTCATGTAGATGGCTACACCTTC.

The chain has TRBV5-1 and TRBJ2-2; TRBD1 agrees at 7 bases. There are 16 residues in the CDR3. Trimming removed 2 bases from V and 0 bases from J; junction bases left unmatched: 4. Germline CDR1 SGHRS, CDR2 YFSETQ. The chain's CDR3 is CASSFLTGTNTGELFF. Here the CDR3 DNA reads TGCGCCAGCAGCTTTTTGACAGGGACGAACACCGGGGAGCTGTTTTTT.

The chain combines TRBV4-3 with TRBJ2-3; D gene ambiguous. From germline, CDR1 is LGHNA and CDR2 YSLEER. This CDR3 comprises 16 residues. Trimming removed 0 bases from V and 0 bases from J, with 10 bases in between. CDR3: CASSQDLGASTDTQYF. CDR3 nucleotide sequence: TGCGCCAGCAGCCAAGATTTAGGAGCTAGCACAGATACGCAGTATTTT.

V is TRBV28 and J is TRBJ2-3; 7 bases are a match to TRBD2. The ends lost 0 bases at V and 6 bases at J; junction bases unmatched: 6. Germline CDR1 and CDR2: MDHEN and SYDVKM. CDR3 length: 15 residues. CDR3 DNA: TGTGCCAGCAGTTTATGGGCGGGGGTAGGTGATACGCAGTATTTT. Protein sequence: CASSLWAGVGDTQYF. Full variable domain (outside the CDR3, taken from reference TRBV28 and TRBJ2-3): DVKVTQSSRYLVKRTGEKVFLECVQDMDHENMFWYRQDPGLGLRLIYFSYDVKMKEKGDIPEGYSVSREKKERFSLILESASTNQTSMYLCASSLWAGVGDTQYFGPGTRLTVL.